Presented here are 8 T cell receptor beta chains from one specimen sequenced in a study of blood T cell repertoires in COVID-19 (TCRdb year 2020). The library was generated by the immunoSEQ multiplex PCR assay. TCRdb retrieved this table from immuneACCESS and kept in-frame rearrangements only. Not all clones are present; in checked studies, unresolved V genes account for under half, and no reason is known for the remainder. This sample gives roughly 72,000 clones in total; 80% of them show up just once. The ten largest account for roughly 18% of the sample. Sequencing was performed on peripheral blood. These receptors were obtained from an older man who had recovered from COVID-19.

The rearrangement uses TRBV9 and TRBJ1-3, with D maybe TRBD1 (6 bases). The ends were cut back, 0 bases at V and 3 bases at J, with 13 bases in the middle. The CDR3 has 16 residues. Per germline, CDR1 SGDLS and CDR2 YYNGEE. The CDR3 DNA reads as TGTGCCAGCAGCGTAGAGTTGACAGGCCTTGGAAACACCATATATTTT. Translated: CASSVELTGLGNTIYF.

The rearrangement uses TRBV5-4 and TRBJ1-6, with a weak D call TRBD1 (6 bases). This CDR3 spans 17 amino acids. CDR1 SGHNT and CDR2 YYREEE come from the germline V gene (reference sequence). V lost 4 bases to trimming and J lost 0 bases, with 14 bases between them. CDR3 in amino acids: CASSQLGGGSYNSPLHF. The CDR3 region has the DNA TGTGCCAGCAGCCAACTAGGGGGGGGCTCCTATAATTCACCCCTCCACTTT.

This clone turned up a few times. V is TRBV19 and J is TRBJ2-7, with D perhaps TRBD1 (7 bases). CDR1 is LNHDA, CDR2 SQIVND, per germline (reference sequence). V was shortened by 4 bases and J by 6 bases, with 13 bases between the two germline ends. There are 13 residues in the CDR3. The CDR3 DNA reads TGTGCCAGTAGTACGCGACAGGGAGGCGAGCAGTACTTC. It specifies CASSTRQGGEQYF.

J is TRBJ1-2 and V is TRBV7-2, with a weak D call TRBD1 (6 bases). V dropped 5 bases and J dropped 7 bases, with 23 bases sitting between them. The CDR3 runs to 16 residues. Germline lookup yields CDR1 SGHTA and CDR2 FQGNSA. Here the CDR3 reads CASSRVTGHGSFGYTF. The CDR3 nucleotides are TGTGCCAGCAGCCGCGTTACGGGACACGGCAGTTTTGGCTACACCTTC.

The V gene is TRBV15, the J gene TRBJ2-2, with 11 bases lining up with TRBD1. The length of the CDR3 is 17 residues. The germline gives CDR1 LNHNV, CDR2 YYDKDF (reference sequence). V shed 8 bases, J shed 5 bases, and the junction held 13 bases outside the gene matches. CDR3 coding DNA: TGTGCCACCCGAGCGCAGGGACAGGGGGTCAGAACCGGGGAGCTGTTTTTT. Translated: CATRAQGQGVRTGELFF.

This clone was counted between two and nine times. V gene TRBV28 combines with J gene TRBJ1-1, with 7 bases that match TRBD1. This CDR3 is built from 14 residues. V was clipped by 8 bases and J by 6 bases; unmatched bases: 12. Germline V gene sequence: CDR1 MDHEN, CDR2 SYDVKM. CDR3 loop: CASQGIGGDSEAFF. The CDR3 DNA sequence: TGTGCCAGCCAGGGAATAGGGGGCGATTCTGAAGCTTTCTTT.

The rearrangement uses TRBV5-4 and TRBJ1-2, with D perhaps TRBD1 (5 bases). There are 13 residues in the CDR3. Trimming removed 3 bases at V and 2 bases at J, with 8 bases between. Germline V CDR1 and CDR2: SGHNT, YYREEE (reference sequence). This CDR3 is CASSSGGNYGYTF. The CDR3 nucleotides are TGTGCCAGCAGCTCGGGGGGGAACTATGGCTACACCTTC. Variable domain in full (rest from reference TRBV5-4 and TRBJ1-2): ETGVTQSPTHLIKTRGQQVTLRCSSQSGHNTVSWYQQALGQGPQFIFQYYREEENGRGNFPPRFSGLQFPNYSSELNVNALELDDSALYLCASSSGGNYGYTFGSGTRLTVV.

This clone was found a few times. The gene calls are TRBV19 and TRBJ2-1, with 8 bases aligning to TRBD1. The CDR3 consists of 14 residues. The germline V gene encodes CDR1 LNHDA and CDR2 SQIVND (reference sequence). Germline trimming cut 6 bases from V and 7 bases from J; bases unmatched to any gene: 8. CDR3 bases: TGTGCCAGTAGCAGGGGGCGCGATGTGAATGAGCAGTTCTTC. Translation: CASSRGRDVNEQFF.